Following are 13 T cell receptor delta chains from one sample sequenced in a study of gamma-delta chains in newborns, infants, children. TCRdb reanalysed the reads with CATT. The sample yields about 5,200 delta-chain clones, around 3% seen once. Sequencing used blood. Source of these receptors: a child who was a newborn, infant or young child, either healthy, febrile or measles-vaccinated (not recorded which).

This clone was detected only a few times. The same CDR3 arises from other DNA sequences in this sample as well. This rearrangement joins TRDV2 to TRDJ3, with TRDD3 matching 13 bases. The CDR3 totals 21 residues. Germline CDR1 GEAIGNYY, CDR2 EKD. V trimming: 0 bases; J trimming: 0 bases; junction bases outside the gene matches: 7. For the CDR3, the DNA is TGTGCCTGTGACACCGTACTGGGGGATACGCGGGGCTCCTGGGACACCCGACAGATGTTTTTC. It translates to CACDTVLGDTRGSWDTRQMFF.

Concerning this clone: Since a much larger clone is just one base distant, this may be a read error. Other DNA sequences of this sample code for an identical CDR3. The J gene is TRDJ3, the V gene TRDV2, with 8 bases lining up with TRDD3. CDR1 is GEAIGNYY, CDR2 EKD, per germline. The CDR3 is 18 residues long. Trimming at V came to 1 base and at J to 0 bases, leaving 4 bases not matched to a gene. The CDR3 nucleotides are TGTGCCTGTGACACTGGGGGATTCAGCTCCTGGGACACCCGACAGATGTTTTTC. Its translation: CACDTGGFSSWDTRQMFF.

This clone has just a few counts. The same CDR3 arises from other DNA sequences in this sample as well. CDR3 protein: CACDRLGDTDKLIF. As DNA, the CDR3 is TGTGCCTGTGACCGGTTGGGGGATACTGATAAACTCATCTTT. The chain links TRDV2 to TRDJ1; the match to TRDD3 covers 10 bases. Germline-derived CDR1 and CDR2 are GEAIGNYY and EKD. The V and J ends lost 3 bases and 5 bases, in that order; junction bases with no gene match: 5. The CDR3 spans 14 residues.

About this clone itself: Germline is not matched at one junction end, which may reflect a read error. Other DNA sequences in the same sample also yield this CDR3. CDR3 nucleotides: TGTGCCTGTGACAGCGTACTGGGGGATACGCGCCAATTGACAGCGCAACTCTTCTTT. Its protein product is CACDSVLGDTRQLTAQLFF. The chain recombines TRDV2 with TRDJ2; 13 bases fit TRDD3. CDR1 GEAIGNYY and CDR2 EKD come from the germline V gene. The CDR3 covers 19 residues.

By share, this clone ranks as medium-sized. Other nucleotide sequences from this sample produce the same CDR3. The V call is TRDV2, the J call TRDJ2; TRDD3 matches at 9 bases. The CDR3 sequence is 15 residues long. V lost 4 bases and J lost 3; bases outside the gene matches: 5. Germline CDR1 and CDR2: GEAIGNYY and EKD. The CDR3 bases are TGTGCCTGTGATCTACTGGGGGACCTGACAGCACAACTCTTCTTT. Amino acid sequence: CACDLLGDLTAQLFF.

This clone is deemed medium-sized. The rearrangement joins TRDV2 to TRDJ3, with 7 bases lining up with TRDD3. Germline loops: CDR1 GEAIGNYY, CDR2 EKD. This CDR3 is built from 18 residues. V trimming: 0 bases; J trimming: 1 base; junction bases outside the gene matches: 5. The CDR3 DNA follows: TGTGCCTGTGACACCGTGGGGGACCCTTCCTGGGACACCCGACAGATGTTTTTC. Translating it yields CACDTVGDPSWDTRQMFF.

This clone occurred a few times. This sequence joins TRDV1 and TRDJ2, with TRDD3 matching 9 bases. Looked up from germline, CDR1 is TSWWSYY and CDR2 is QGS. J was trimmed by 7 bases and V by 4 bases; bases with no gene match: 10. The CDR3 extends over 16 amino acids. The CDR3 sequence is CALGGYWGKPGAQLFF. CDR3 nucleotides: TGTGCTCTTGGGGGGTACTGGGGGAAACCCGGAGCACAACTCTTCTTT.

As regards this clone: The identical CDR3 is also encoded by other nucleotide sequences in the sample. The rearrangement uses TRDV2 and TRDJ3; maybe TRDD3 (6 bases). V lost 0 bases to trimming and J lost 0 bases, with 14 bases between them. In germline, CDR1 is GEAIGNYY, CDR2 EKD. CDR3 size: 19 residues. CDR3 region: CACDTVGGLSSWDTRQMFF. The CDR3 coding sequence is TGTGCCTGTGACACCGTTGGGGGCCTTAGCTCCTGGGACACCCGACAGATGTTTTTC.

The table lists this clone with a few counts. Other DNA sequences in this specimen translate into the identical CDR3. The chain has TRDV2 and TRDJ3, with D possibly being TRDD3 (5 bases). Per the germline V gene, CDR1 is GEAIGNYY and CDR2 is EKD. V gave up 0 bases and J gave up 0 bases, with 11 bases separating them. The CDR3 spans 18 residues. The CDR3, as DNA: TGTGCCTGTGACACCGGGGGGCCGAGCTCCTGGGACACCCGACAGATGTTTTTC. Translating gives CACDTGGPSSWDTRQMFF.

This clone has only a few counts. The chain recombines TRDV2 with TRDJ3, with 11 bases aligning to TRDD3. The CDR3 totals 19 residues. V gave up 0 bases and J gave up 5 bases; unmatched junction bases: 8. CDR1 and CDR2 (germline): GEAIGNYY, EKD. DNA for the CDR3: TGTGCCTGTGACACCGTACTGGGGGATATTTCCCGGGACACCCGACAGATGTTTTTC. It is translated as CACDTVLGDISRDTRQMFF.

This clone occurred a few times. This chain connects TRDV2 to TRDJ3; 7 bases fit TRDD3. The CDR3 is 18 amino acids. CDR1 GEAIGNYY and CDR2 EKD come from the germline V gene. The V and J ends lost 1 base and 0 bases, in that order; junction bases with no gene match: 5. The CDR3 coding sequence is TGTGCCTGTGACACGGGGGATTTTCGCTCCTGGGACACCCGACAGATGTTTTTC. The encoded protein is CACDTGDFRSWDTRQMFF.

Comments on this clone: A much larger clonotype is one base distant, so this may be a read error. CDR3 amino acids: CACDTLLGASSWDTRQMFF. The CDR3 DNA sequence: TGTGCCTGTGACACCTTACTGGGGGCCAGCTCCTGGGACACCCGACAGATGTTTTTC. The chain recombines TRDV2 with TRDJ3; 8 bases align to TRDD3. The length of the CDR3 is 19 residues. The V gene end was trimmed by 0 bases and the J gene end by 0 bases; junction bases not matched to a gene: 6. CDR1 is GEAIGNYY, CDR2 EKD, per germline.

This clone was observed a few times. The J gene is TRDJ1, the V gene TRDV1, with D perhaps matching TRDD2 (5 bases). V lost 0 bases, J lost 3 bases, and 14 bases lay in between. This CDR3 is built from 16 residues. Germline CDR1 and CDR2: TSWWSYY and QGS. Here the CDR3 DNA reads TGTGCTCTTGGGGAACTTCCGGCCTTCAGGGCCGATAAACTCATCTTT. Encoded protein: CALGELPAFRADKLIF.